Listed below are T cell receptor beta chains from one sample, sequenced in a study of regulatory T cells in long-lasting Graves disease. MiXCR, applied by TCRdb to the multiplex PCR reads, yields one record per CDR3 protein. The sample records 300,000 to 400,000 distinct CDR3 sequences, over 15% being singletons. Separately, the same data were catalogued under a study of T cells in Graves' hyperthyroidism and ophthalmopathy.

The sample was peripheral blood mononuclear cells (PBMCs), taken at new diagnosis, from a patient treated with antithyroid drugs. These receptors all come from a man in his forties with Graves disease. Each CDR3 is given with its conserved first and last residue. Fields, in order: clone size, D gene, J gene, V gene, CDR3 protein, CDR3 DNA. D genes are given only for firm matches. Only some rows state a clone size, as once, few, many or a class for expanded clones.

clone_size: many
d_call: NA
j_call: TRBJ1-1
v_call: TRBV20-1
cdr3_aa: CSAGSSSNTEAFF
cdr3_nt: TGCAGTGCTGGAAGTTCAAGTAACACTGAAGCTTTCTTT

clone_size: few
d_call: TRBD1
j_call: TRBJ2-7
v_call: TRBV20-1
cdr3_aa: CSARDRQGIHEQYF
cdr3_nt: TGCAGTGCTAGAGATCGACAGGGCATCCACGAGCAGTACTTC

clone_size: few
d_call: TRBD2
j_call: TRBJ2-2
v_call: TRBV7-3
cdr3_aa: CASSPSGGSSGELFF
cdr3_nt: TGTGCCAGCAGCCCCAGCGGGGGCTCCTCCGGGGAGCTGTTTTTT

clone_size: many
d_call: NA
j_call: TRBJ1-5
v_call: TRBV28
cdr3_aa: CASSFVSQGSQPQHF
cdr3_nt: TGTGCCAGCAGTTTTGTATCCCAGGGTAGTCAGCCCCAGCATTTT

clone_size: many
d_call: NA
j_call: TRBJ1-5
v_call: TRBV28
cdr3_aa: CASSHLGRNSNQPQHF
cdr3_nt: TGTGCCAGCAGTCACTTGGGACGGAATAGCAATCAGCCCCAGCATTTT

clone_size: NA
d_call: TRBD2
j_call: TRBJ2-7
v_call: TRBV5-6
cdr3_aa: CASSRGTRHYEQYF
cdr3_nt: TGTGCCAGCAGCCGTGGGACTAGGCACTACGAGCAGTACTTC

clone_size: NA
d_call: NA
j_call: TRBJ2-2
v_call: TRBV6-2/TRBV6-3
cdr3_aa: CASSYLHHANTGELFF
cdr3_nt: TGTGCCAGCAGTTACCTGCATCACGCGAACACCGGGGAGCTGTTTTTT

clone_size: many
d_call: NA
j_call: TRBJ2-3
v_call: TRBV11-3
cdr3_aa: CASSGARGTDTQYF
cdr3_nt: TGTGCCAGCAGCGGAGCAAGGGGCACAGATACGCAGTATTTT

clone_size: many
d_call: NA
j_call: TRBJ1-3
v_call: TRBV9
cdr3_aa: CASSVGRADGNTIYF
cdr3_nt: TGTGCCAGCAGCGTCGGCAGGGCAGATGGAAACACCATATATTTT

clone_size: NA
d_call: NA
j_call: TRBJ1-5
v_call: TRBV6-5
cdr3_aa: CASSSEGLGQPQHF
cdr3_nt: TGTGCCAGCAGTTCCGAGGGGTTAGGTCAGCCCCAGCATTTT

clone_size: many
d_call: TRBD1
j_call: TRBJ1-1
v_call: TRBV28
cdr3_aa: CASSKDRGTEAFF
cdr3_nt: TGTGCCAGCAGCAAGGACAGGGGCACTGAAGCTTTCTTT

clone_size: many
d_call: NA
j_call: TRBJ1-1
v_call: TRBV6-5
cdr3_aa: CASSYSGVTEAFF
cdr3_nt: TGTGCCAGCAGTTACTCAGGGGTTACTGAAGCTTTCTTT